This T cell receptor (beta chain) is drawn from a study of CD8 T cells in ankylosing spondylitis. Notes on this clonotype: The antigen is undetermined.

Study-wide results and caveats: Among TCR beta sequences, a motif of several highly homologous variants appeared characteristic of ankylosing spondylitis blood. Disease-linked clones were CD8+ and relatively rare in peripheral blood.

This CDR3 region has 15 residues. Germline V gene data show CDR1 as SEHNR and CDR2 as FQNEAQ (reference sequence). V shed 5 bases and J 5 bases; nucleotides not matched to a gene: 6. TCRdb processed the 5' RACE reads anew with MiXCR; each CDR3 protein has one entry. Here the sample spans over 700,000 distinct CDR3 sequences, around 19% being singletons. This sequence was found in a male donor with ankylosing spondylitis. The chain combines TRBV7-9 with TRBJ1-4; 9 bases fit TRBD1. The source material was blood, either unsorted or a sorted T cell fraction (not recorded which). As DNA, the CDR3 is TGTGCCAGCAGCCCCTCGACAGGGGGGAATGAAAAACTGTTTTTT. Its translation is CASSPSTGGNEKLFF.